This T cell receptor beta chain was captured by sequencing in a study of T cell changes during pregnancy in multiple sclerosis (dated by TCRdb to about 2019). About the study as a whole: In women with multiple sclerosis, the researchers looked at how the T cell repertoire shifted as pregnancy progressed.

Libraries were prepared through the immunoSEQ multiplex PCR assay. What TCRdb holds here is the immuneACCESS table cut down to in-frame rearrangements. Part of the clones is not present; checked against another copy, under half of the missing clones reflect an unresolved V gene, and the others are unexplained. This sample comprises 25,000 to 30,000 clones, 80% to 90% of them detected only once. The ten top clones hold 6% to 8% of the sample. Including cysteine and phenylalanine, the CDR3 has 15 amino acids. The read is trimmed to its CDR3 DNA, 45 bases read in frame from base 1. Germline trimming amounts to 4 bases on V and 0 bases on J, with 4 as the count of junction bases outside the gene matches. Reading the germline V gene gives CDR1 SGHVS and CDR2 FQNEAQ. Worth noting for this clone: Its specific antigen is unknown. One base away there is no much larger clone; base qualities are not given.

The chain is encoded by TRBV7-8 joined to TRBJ2-7, with 9 middle bases fitting TRBD1. This receptor was obtained from a female donor with multiple sclerosis, enrolled in a pregnancy study. Sample: CD8+ T cells from peripheral blood mononuclear cells, taken in the second trimester of pregnancy. CDR3 protein: CASSYGTGSSYEQYF. The nucleotides read TGTGCCAGCAGCTACGGGACAGGGAGCTCCTACGAGCAGTACTTC.